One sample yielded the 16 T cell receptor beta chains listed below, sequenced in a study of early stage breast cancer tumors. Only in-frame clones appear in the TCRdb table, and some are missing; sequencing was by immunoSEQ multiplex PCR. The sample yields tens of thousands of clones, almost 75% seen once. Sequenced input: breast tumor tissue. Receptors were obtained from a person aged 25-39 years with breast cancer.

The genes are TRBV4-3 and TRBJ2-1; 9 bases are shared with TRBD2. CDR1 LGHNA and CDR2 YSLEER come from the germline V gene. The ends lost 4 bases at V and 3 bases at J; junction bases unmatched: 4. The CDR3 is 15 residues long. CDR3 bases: TGCGCCAGCAGCCCTTTAGCGGGAGTCTACAATGAGCAGTTCTTC. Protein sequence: CASSPLAGVYNEQFF.

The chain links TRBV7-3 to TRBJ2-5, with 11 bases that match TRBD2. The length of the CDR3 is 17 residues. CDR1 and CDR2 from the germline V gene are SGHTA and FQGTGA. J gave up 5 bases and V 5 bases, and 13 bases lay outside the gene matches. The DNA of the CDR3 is TGTGCCAGCAGCCCCGGATTAGCGGGAGGGGGCAGGGAGACCCAGTACTTC. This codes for CASSPGLAGGGRETQYF.

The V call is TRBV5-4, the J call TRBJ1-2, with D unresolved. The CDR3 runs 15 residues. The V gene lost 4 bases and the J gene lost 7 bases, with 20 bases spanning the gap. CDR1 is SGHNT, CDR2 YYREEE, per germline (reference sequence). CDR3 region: CASSPGSWSPPGYTF. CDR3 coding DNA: TGTGCCAGCAGCCCCGGCTCATGGTCACCCCCTGGCTACACCTTC.

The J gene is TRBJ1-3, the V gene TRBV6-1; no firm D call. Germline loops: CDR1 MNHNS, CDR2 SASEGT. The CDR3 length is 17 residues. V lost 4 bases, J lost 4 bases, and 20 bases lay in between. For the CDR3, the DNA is TGTGCCAGCAGTGGGTATGTGGTCGGAACGTACGGAAACACCATATATTTT. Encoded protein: CASSGYVVGTYGNTIYF.

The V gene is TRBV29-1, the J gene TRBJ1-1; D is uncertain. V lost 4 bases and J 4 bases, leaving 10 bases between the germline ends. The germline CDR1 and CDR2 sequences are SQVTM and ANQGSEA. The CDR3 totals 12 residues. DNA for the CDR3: TGCAGCGTTGGGATGGACGGCACTGAAGCTTTCTTT. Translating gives CSVGMDGTEAFF.

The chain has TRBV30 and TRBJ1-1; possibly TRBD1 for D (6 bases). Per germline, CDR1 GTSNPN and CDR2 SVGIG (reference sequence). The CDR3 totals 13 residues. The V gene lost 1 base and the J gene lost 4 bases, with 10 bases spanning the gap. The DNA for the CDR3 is TGTGCCTGGAGTGATACAGGGACCACTGAAGCTTTCTTT. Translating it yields CAWSDTGTTEAFF.

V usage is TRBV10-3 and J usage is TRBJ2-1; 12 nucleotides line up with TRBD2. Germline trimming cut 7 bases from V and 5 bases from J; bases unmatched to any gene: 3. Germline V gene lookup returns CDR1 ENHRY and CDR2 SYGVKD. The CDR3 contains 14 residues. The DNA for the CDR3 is TGTGCCATCAACCTAGCGGGAGGGGACAATGAGCAGTTCTTC. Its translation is CAINLAGGDNEQFF.

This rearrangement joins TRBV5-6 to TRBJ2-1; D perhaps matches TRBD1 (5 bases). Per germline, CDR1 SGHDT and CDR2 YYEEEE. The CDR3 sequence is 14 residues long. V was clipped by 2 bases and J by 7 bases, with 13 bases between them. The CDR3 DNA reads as TGTGCCAGCAGCTTAGGAAGGGGCTGGAATGAGCAGTTCTTC. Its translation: CASSLGRGWNEQFF. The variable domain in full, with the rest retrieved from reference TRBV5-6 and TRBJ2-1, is DAGVTQSPTHLIKTRGQQVTLRCSPKSGHDTVSWYQQALGQGPQFIFQYYEEEERQRGNFPDRFSGHQFPNYSSELNVNALLLGDSALYLCASSLGRGWNEQFFGPGTRLTVL.

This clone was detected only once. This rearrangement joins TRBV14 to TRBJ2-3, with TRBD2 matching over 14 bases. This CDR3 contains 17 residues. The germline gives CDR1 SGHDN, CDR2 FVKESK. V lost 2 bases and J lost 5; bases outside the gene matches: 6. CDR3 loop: CASSQPTGTSGRDTQYF. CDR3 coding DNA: TGTGCCAGCAGCCAACCTACCGGGACTAGCGGGAGAGATACGCAGTATTTT. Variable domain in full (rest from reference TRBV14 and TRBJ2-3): EAGVTQFPSHSVIEKGQTVTLRCDPISGHDNLYWYRRVMGKEIKFLLHFVKESKQDESGMPNNRFLAERTGGTYSTLKVQPAELEDSGVYFCASSQPTGTSGRDTQYFGPGTRLTVL.

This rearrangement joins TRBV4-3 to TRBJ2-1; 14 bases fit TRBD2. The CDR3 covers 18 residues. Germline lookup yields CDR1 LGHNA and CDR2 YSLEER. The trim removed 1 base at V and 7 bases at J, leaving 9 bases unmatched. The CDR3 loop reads CASSQVLRRLAGGNEQFF. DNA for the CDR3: TGCGCCAGCAGCCAAGTTTTACGGCGACTAGCGGGAGGGAATGAGCAGTTCTTC.

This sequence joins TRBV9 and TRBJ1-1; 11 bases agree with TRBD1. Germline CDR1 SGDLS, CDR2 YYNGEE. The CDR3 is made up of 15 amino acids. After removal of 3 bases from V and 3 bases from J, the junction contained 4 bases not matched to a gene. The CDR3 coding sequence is TGTGCCAGCAGCGGCGGACAGGGGGCGTACACTGAAGCTTTCTTT. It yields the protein CASSGGQGAYTEAFF.

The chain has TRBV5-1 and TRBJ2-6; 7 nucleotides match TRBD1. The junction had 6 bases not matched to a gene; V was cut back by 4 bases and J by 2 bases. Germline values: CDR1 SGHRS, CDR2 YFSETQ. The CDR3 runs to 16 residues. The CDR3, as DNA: TGCGCCAGCAGCCCTAACACAGGGGCTGGGGCCAACGTCCTGACTTTC. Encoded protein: CASSPNTGAGANVLTF.

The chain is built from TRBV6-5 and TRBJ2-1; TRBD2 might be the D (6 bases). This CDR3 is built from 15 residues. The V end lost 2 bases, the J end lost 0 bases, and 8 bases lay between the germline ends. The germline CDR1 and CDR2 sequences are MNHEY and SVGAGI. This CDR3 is CASSYGLSSYNEQFF. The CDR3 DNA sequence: TGTGCCAGCAGTTACGGACTAAGCTCCTACAATGAGCAGTTCTTC.

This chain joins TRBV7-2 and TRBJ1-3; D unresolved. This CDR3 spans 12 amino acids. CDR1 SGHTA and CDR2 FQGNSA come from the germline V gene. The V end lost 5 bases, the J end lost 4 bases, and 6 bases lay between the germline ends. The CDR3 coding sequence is TGTGCCAGCAGCCCGGGCGGAAACACCATATATTTT. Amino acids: CASSPGGNTIYF.

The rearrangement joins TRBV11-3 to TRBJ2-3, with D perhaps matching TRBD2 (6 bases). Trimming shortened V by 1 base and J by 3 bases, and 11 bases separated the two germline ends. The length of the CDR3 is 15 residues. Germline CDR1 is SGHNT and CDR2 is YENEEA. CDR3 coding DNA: TGTGCCAGCAGCTTAGTAGGAGGGAGTACAGATACGCAGTATTTT. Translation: CASSLVGGSTDTQYF.

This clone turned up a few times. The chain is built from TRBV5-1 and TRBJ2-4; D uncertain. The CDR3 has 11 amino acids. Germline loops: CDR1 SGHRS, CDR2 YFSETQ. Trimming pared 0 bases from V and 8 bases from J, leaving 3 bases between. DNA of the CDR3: TGCGCCAGCAGCTTGGCTGACATTCAGTACTTC. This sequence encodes CASSLADIQYF. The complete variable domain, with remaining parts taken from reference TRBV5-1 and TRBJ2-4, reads KAGVTQTPRYLIKTRGQQVTLSCSPISGHRSVSWYQQTPGQGLQFLFEYFSETQRNKGNFPGRFSGRQFSNSRSEMNVSTLELGDSALYLCASSLADIQYFGAGTRLSVL.